The TCR beta chain under discussion was sequenced for a study of blood T cell repertoires in COVID-19. On the study more broadly: The United States, Italy and Spain were the sources of the acute and convalescent COVID-19 samples. Sources were T cells, B-cell-depleted T cells, or PBMCs; the material itself was cDNA or gDNA.

Trimming took off 1 base at V and 3 bases at J, with 6 bases between the two ends. CDR1 and CDR2 (germline): LGHNA, YNFKEQ. The CDR3 consists of 13 residues. The data were produced by immunoSEQ multiplex PCR, yet TCRdb's version contains in-frame clones alone and is incomplete. The data contain approximately 240,000 clones, roughly 83% of them singletons. Recruits, aged about 18 to 95 years, lived in 25 or so US areas. Participant reports of clinical history set cohort assignment. Sequenced: PBMCs or T cells enriched from blood (not recorded which). This chain uses TRBV4-2 with TRBJ2-5, with D possibly matching TRBD1 (5 bases). The clonotype was recovered from a woman between 40 and 50 years old with acute COVID-19. The CDR3 coding sequence is TGTGCCAGCAGCCAAGGCAGGGAAGAGACCCAGTACTTC. Translation: CASSQGREETQYF.